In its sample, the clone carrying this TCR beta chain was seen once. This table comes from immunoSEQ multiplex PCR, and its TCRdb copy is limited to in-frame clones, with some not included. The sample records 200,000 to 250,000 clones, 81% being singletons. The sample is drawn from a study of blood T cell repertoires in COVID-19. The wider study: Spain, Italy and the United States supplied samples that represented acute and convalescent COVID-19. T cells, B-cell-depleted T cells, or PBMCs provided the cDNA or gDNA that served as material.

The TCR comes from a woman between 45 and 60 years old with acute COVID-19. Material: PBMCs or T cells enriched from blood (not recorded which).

The CDR3 nucleotides read TGTGCCAGCAGCATTAGAGGACAGGGGGCGACCGAGCAGTACTTC. It codes for CASSIRGQGATEQYF. This chain links TRBV7-9 with TRBJ2-7; the match to TRBD1 covers 11 bases. There are 15 residues in the CDR3. Trimming at V came to 5 bases and at J to 6 bases, leaving 9 bases not matched to a gene. CDR1 is SEHNR and CDR2 is FQNEAQ in the germline V gene (reference sequence).